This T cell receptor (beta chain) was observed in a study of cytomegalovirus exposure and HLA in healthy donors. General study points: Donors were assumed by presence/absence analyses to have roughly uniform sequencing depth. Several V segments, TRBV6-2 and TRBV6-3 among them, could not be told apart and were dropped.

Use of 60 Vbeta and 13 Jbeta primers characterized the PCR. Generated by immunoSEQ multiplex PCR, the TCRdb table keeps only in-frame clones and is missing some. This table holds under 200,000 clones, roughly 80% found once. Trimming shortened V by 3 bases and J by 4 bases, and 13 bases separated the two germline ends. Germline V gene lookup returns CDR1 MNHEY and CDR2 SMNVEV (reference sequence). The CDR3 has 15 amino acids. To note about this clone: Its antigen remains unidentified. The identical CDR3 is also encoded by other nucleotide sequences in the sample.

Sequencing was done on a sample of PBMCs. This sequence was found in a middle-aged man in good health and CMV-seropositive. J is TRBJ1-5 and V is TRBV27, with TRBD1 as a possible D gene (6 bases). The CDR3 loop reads CASSLGGRRNQPQHF. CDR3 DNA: TGTGCCAGCAGTTTGGGGGGGCGCAGGAATCAGCCCCAGCATTTT.